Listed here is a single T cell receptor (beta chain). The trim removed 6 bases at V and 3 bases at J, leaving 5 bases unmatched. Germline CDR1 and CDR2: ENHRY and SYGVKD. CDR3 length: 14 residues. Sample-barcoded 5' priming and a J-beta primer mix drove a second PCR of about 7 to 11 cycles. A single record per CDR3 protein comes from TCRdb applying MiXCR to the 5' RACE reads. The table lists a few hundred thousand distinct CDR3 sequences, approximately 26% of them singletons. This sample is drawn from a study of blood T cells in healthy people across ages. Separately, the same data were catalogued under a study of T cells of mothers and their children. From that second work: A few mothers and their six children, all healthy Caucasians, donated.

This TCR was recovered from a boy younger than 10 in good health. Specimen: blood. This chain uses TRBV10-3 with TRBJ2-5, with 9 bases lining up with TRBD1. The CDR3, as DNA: TGTGCCATCAGGGGACAGGGCGGAAAAGAGACCCAGTACTTC. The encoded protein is CAIRGQGGKETQYF.